One sample yielded the 7 T cell receptor beta chains listed below, sequenced in a study of naive and memory T cell subsets. The beta constant-region primer was an equimolar mix of two oligonucleotides covering TRBC1 and TRBC2. TCRdb passed the UMI-ligation and nested PCR reads through MiXCR, listing each CDR3 protein once. The sample lists fewer than 30,000 distinct CDR3 sequences, about 10% occurring once. Sequenced material: effector memory CD4+ T cells from blood. Indicated subset: effector memory, CD45RA- CD27-. All receptors derive from a human donor in good health.

This clonotype was detected a few times. The chain couples TRBV4-3 to TRBJ2-1, with D perhaps TRBD2 (6 bases). Germline-derived CDR1 and CDR2 are LGHNA and YSLEER. Trimming stripped 1 base from V and 0 bases from J, with 13 bases between. The CDR3 runs 17 residues. The CDR3 here is CASSQAGTHISYNEQFF. The CDR3 coding sequence is TGCGCCAGCAGCCAAGCAGGGACTCACATCTCCTACAATGAGCAGTTCTTC.

The rearrangement joins TRBV5-5 to TRBJ2-5, with D perhaps matching TRBD1 or TRBD2 (5 bases each). V lost 3 bases to trimming and J lost 2 bases, with 11 bases between them. Per germline, CDR1 SGHKS and CDR2 YYEKEE (reference sequence). The CDR3 has 14 residues. CDR3 sequence (DNA): TGTGCCAGCAGCTGGGGGACGGAACAAGAGACCCAGTACTTC. Residues: CASSWGTEQETQYF. The full variable domain, completed using reference TRBV5-5 and TRBJ2-5, is DAGVTQSPTHLIKTRGQQVTLRCSPISGHKSVSWYQQVLGQGPQFIFQYYEKEERGRGNFPDRFSARQFPNYSSELNVNALLLGDSALYLCASSWGTEQETQYFGPGTRLLVL.

This clonotype was counted a few times. The chain couples TRBV11-3 to TRBJ1-1, with D hard to call. V gave up 2 bases and J gave up 6 bases, with 16 bases separating them. CDR1 SGHNT and CDR2 YENEEA come from the germline V gene. This CDR3 region has 15 residues. The CDR3 spells CASSLQSGRRAEAFF. In nucleotides, the CDR3 is TGTGCCAGCAGCTTACAGTCCGGGAGGCGGGCTGAAGCTTTCTTT.

This clonotype showed up just a few times. The V gene is TRBV6-5, the J gene TRBJ2-2, with a weak D call TRBD2 (6 bases). Germline-derived CDR1 and CDR2 are MNHEY and SVGAGI. V dropped 0 bases and J dropped 1 base, with 6 bases sitting between them. This CDR3 has 15 residues. CDR3 sequence: CASSYSRENTGELFF. CDR3 nucleotide sequence: TGTGCCAGCAGTTACTCGCGGGAGAACACCGGGGAGCTGTTTTTT.

This clonotype was counted at least ten times. The chain employs TRBV7-2 and TRBJ2-7; no reliable D call. V lost 5 bases, J lost 2 bases, and 10 bases lay in between. The CDR3 is 13 amino acids. Germline loops: CDR1 SGHTA, CDR2 FQGNSA. DNA for the CDR3: TGTGCCAGCAGCCCGACGGACGCCTACGAGCAGTACTTC. Translated: CASSPTDAYEQYF. Full variable domain (missing parts from reference TRBV7-2 and TRBJ2-7): GAGVSQSPSNKVTEKGKDVELRCDPISGHTALYWYRQSLGQGLEFLIYFQGNSAPDKSGLPSDRFSAERTGGSVSTLTIQRTQQEDSAVYLCASSPTDAYEQYFGPGTRLTVT.

This clonotype has only a few counts. The V call is TRBV12-3 or TRBV12-4, the J call TRBJ1-5; a possible D gene is TRBD1 (6 bases). This CDR3 has 13 residues. Trimming shortened V by 8 bases and J by 9 bases, and 17 bases separated the two germline ends. In DNA form, the CDR3 reads TGTGCCAGCGCGTTGCAGGGGACGGGGCCCCAGCATTTT. It yields the protein CASALQGTGPQHF.

This clonotype was seen many times. The chain carries TRBV5-1 and TRBJ2-1; TRBD2 is a possible D gene (5 bases). The CDR3 has 13 amino acids. The V gene's germline CDR1 is SGHRS and CDR2 YFSETQ. Trimming removed 6 bases at V and 3 bases at J, with 10 bases between. The CDR3 DNA reads TGCGCCAGCAACGACTATGACTACAATGAGCAGTTCTTC. Protein: CASNDYDYNEQFF. The full variable domain, in which reference TRBV5-1 and TRBJ2-1 provide the parts outside the CDR3, is KAGVTQTPRYLIKTRGQQVTLSCSPISGHRSVSWYQQTPGQGLQFLFEYFSETQRNKGNFPGRFSGRQFSNSRSEMNVSTLELGDSALYLCASNDYDYNEQFFGPGTRLTVL.